This T cell receptor (beta chain) was recorded in a study of blood T cell repertoires in COVID-19. About the research overall: Specimens from acute and convalescent COVID-19 originated in the United States, Italy and Spain.

Per the original data handling: Quantification of nucleated cells was approximated via reference gene primer amplification. Clones were read by immunoSEQ multiplex PCR, and TCRdb kept only the in-frame ones, dropping some. That table gives V, J and clone size, and the DNA gave D and trimming. The sample consists of about 72,000 clones, over 80% of them appearing once. V lost 4 bases, J lost 4 bases, and 7 bases stayed unmatched. Germline V gene data show CDR1 as SNHLY and CDR2 as FYNNEI. This CDR3 comprises 15 residues. Sequencing input: peripheral blood. This clonotype originated in a human donor in a cohort sampled during active COVID-19. The rearrangement joins TRBV2 to TRBJ2-5; TRBD1 matches 9 bases. The CDR3 sequence: CASSVFEGQGETQYF. CDR3 coding DNA: TGTGCCAGCAGTGTATTTGAGGGACAGGGAGAGACCCAGTACTTC.